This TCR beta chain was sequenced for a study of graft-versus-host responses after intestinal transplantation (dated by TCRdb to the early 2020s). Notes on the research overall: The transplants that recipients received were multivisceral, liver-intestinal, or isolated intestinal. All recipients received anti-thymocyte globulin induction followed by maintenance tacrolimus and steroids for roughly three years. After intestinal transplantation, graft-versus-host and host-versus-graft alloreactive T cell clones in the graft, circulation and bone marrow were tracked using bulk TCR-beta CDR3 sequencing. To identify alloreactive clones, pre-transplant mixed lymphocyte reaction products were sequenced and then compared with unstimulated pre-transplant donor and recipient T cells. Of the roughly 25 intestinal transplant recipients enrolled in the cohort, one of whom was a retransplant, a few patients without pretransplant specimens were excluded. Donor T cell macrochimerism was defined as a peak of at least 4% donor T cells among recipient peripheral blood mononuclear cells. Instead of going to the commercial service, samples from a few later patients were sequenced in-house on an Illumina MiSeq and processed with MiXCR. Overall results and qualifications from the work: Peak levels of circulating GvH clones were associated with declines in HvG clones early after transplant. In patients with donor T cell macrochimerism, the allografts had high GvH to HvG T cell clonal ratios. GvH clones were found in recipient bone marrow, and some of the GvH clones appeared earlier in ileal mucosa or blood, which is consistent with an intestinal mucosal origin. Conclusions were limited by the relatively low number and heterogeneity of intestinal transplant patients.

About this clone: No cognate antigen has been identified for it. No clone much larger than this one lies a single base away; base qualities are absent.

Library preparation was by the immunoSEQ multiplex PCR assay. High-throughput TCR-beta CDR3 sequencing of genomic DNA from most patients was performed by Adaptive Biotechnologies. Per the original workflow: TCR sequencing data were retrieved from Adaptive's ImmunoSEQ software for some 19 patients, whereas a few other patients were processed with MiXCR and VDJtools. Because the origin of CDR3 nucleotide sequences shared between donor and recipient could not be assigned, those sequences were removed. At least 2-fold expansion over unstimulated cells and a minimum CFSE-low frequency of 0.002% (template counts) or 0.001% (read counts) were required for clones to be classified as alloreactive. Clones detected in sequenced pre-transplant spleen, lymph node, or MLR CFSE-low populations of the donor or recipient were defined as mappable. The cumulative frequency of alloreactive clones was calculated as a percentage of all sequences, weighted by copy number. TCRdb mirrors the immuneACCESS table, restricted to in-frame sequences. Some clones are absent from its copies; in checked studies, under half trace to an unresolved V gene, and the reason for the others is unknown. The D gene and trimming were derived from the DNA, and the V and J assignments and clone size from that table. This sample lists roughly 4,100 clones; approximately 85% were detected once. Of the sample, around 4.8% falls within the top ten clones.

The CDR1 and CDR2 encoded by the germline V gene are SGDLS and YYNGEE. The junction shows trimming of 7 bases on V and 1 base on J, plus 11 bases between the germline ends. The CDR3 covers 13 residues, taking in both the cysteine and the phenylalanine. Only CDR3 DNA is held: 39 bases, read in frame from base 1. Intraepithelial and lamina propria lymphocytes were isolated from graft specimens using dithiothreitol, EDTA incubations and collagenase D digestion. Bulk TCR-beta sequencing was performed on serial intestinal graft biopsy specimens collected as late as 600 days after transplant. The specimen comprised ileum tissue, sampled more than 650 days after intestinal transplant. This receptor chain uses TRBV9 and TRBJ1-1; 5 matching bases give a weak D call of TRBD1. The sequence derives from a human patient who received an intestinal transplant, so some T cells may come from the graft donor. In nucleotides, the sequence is TGTGCCAGCTCAGGGTTGGAGAACACTGAAGCTTTCTTT. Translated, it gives CASSGLENTEAFF.